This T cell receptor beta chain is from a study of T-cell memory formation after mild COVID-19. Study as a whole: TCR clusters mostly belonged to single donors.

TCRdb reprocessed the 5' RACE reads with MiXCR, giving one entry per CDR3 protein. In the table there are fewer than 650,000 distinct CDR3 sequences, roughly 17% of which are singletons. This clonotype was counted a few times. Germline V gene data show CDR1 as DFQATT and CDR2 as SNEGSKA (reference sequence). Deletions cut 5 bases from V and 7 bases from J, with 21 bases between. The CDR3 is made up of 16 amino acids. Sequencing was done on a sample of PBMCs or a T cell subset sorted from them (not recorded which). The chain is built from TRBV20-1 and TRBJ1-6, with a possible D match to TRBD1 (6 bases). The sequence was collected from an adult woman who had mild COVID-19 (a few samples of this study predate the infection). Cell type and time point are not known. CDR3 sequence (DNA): TGCAGTGCTGCCGAGTGGGGTCGACAGGAAAATTCACCCCTCCACTTT. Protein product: CSAAEWGRQENSPLHF.